Presented here are 18 T cell receptor beta chains from one specimen sequenced in a study of shared clonotypes between healthy human individuals. The naive CD8 population came from CD45RO-negative cells selected for CCR7, without terminally differentiated effector memory CD45RA+ cells. Method: immunoSEQ multiplex PCR; TCRdb's copy keeps in-frame clones and lacks some. The table lists around 600,000 clones, 90% to 95% of them singletons. The material sequenced was naive CD8+ T cells sorted from blood. Source of these receptors: a woman in her 30s in good health.

The chain is built from TRBV11-2 and TRBJ2-2; TRBD1 agrees at 12 bases. Germline CDR1 reads SGHAT; CDR2 reads FQNNGV. The V and J ends lost 2 bases and 6 bases, in that order; junction bases with no gene match: 7. CDR3 length: 17 amino acids. The CDR3 reads CASSLRGQGAPAGELFF. The CDR3 nucleotides are TGTGCCAGCAGCTTAAGGGGACAGGGGGCTCCGGCCGGGGAGCTGTTTTTT.

The V gene is TRBV5-6, the J gene TRBJ2-7, with D unclear. The germline V gene has CDR1 SGHDT and CDR2 YYEEEE. V shed 0 bases and J shed 4 bases, with 11 bases lying between them. The CDR3 has 14 residues. The CDR3 nucleotides read TGTGCCAGCAGCTTGGAGGCGATAATATACGAGCAGTACTTC. Amino acids: CASSLEAIIYEQYF.

DNA of the CDR3: TGTGCCAGCAATCAAGCACCGGGACAGGGGACAACGAGTCAGCCCCAGCATTTT. It encodes CASNQAPGQGTTSQPQHF. This chain links TRBV2 with TRBJ1-5, with 10 bases that match TRBD1. CDR1 is SNHLY and CDR2 is FYNNEI in the germline V gene. Losses at the gene ends were 7 bases for V and 6 bases for J; bases not matched to a gene: 18. The CDR3 spans 18 residues.

The gene calls are TRBV5-1 and TRBJ2-7; 11 bases fit TRBD1. Germline V CDR1 and CDR2: SGHRS, YFSETQ. The CDR3 sequence is 14 residues long. With V trimmed by 4 bases and J by 6 bases, 6 bases remained unmatched. DNA of the CDR3: TGCGCCAGCAGCGAGCGGGACAGGGGGGGCGAGCAGTACTTC. Translated: CASSERDRGGEQYF.

This chain joins TRBV4-1 and TRBJ1-2; 11 bases are shared with TRBD1. The CDR3 loop spans 17 amino acids. Germline V gene lookup returns CDR1 MGHRA and CDR2 YSYEKL. J lost 3 bases, V lost 5 bases, and 11 bases had no gene match. CDR3 nucleotide sequence: TGCGCCAGCAGCGACAGGACAGGGGGCGATCCTGACTATGGCTACACCTTC. This sequence encodes CASSDRTGGDPDYGYTF.

This clone was observed a single time. The CDR3 protein is CASSLWPRGVETQYF. CDR3 in DNA: TGTGCCAGCAGTTTATGGCCCAGAGGGGTAGAGACCCAGTACTTC. This chain joins TRBV27 and TRBJ2-5, with D possibly called TRBD1 or TRBD2 (5 bases each). Germline values: CDR1 MNHEY, CDR2 SMNVEV (reference sequence). The length of the CDR3 is 15 residues. Deletions cut 1 base from V and 4 bases from J, with 13 bases between.

This clone was recorded once. The chain links TRBV12-5 to TRBJ1-2; D unclear. Germline lookup yields CDR1 LGHNT and CDR2 FRNRAP. This CDR3 contains 14 residues. The germline V and J ends were trimmed by 6 bases and 0 bases, with 11 bases remaining between them. CDR3 amino acids: CASGPDGANYGYTF. The CDR3 DNA reads TGTGCTAGTGGACCGGACGGTGCTAACTATGGCTACACCTTC.

The rearrangement uses TRBV13 and TRBJ2-7; possible D gene TRBD2, 5 bases. The germline CDR1 and CDR2 sequences are PRHDT and FYEKMQ (reference sequence). Trimming removed 0 bases from V and 5 bases from J, with 5 bases in between. The CDR3 extends over 12 amino acids. CDR3 region: CASSLGGDEQYF. CDR3 nucleotides: TGTGCCAGCAGCTTAGGCGGGGACGAGCAGTACTTC.

V is TRBV7-8 and J is TRBJ2-3; TRBD2 aligns across 13 bases. The CDR3 length is 17 residues. V lost 5 bases, J lost 0 bases, and 5 bases stayed unmatched. The germline V gene encodes CDR1 SGHVS and CDR2 FQNEAQ. The CDR3 DNA sequence: TGTGCCAGCAGCCAGACTAGCGGGAGGCCAAGCACAGATACGCAGTATTTT. Amino acid sequence: CASSQTSGRPSTDTQYF.

Note on this clone: In the same sample, other DNA sequences code for this CDR3. The gene calls are TRBV5-4 and TRBJ2-7; TRBD1 matches at 9 bases. Germline CDR1 is SGHNT and CDR2 is YYREEE (reference sequence). CDR3 length equals 13 residues. The V segment lost 0 bases and the J segment 5 bases; nucleotides outside the gene matches: 0. DNA for the CDR3: TGTGCCAGCAGCTTGGACAGGGGGCACGAGCAGTACTTC. Amino acid sequence: CASSLDRGHEQYF.

This clone has more than one count but fewer than ten. This chain uses TRBV6-6 with TRBJ1-5; D uncertain. Germline loops: CDR1 MNHNY, CDR2 SVGAGI (reference sequence). The V end was cut by 2 bases, the J end by 2 bases, with 10 bases between. The CDR3 extends over 15 amino acids. CDR3 region: CASSYEGIGNQPQHF. The DNA for the CDR3 is TGTGCCAGCAGTTACGAAGGGATTGGCAATCAGCCCCAGCATTTT.

The chain has TRBV19 and TRBJ2-7; a weak D match, TRBD2 (7 bases). The CDR3 has 15 amino acids. V lost 4 bases to trimming and J lost 4 bases, with 17 bases between them. Germline loops: CDR1 LNHDA, CDR2 SQIVND (reference sequence). The CDR3 region has the DNA TGTGCCAGTAGTAGGGGGCTAGCGGATTCTTACGAGCAGTACTTC. Translation: CASSRGLADSYEQYF.

Turning to this clone: At one of its ends the junction is not consistent with the germline gene, which may arise from a read error. The genes are TRBV10-1 and TRBJ1-5, with 9 bases that match TRBD1. CDR1 WNHNN and CDR2 SYGVQD come from the germline V gene (reference sequence). CDR3 length equals 17 residues. The CDR3 loop reads CASSELLRGQGNRPQHF. CDR3 DNA sequence: TGCGCCAGCAGTGAGTTATTGAGGGGACAGGGAAATCGGCCCCAGCATTTT.

This clone was seen once. The chain combines TRBV27 with TRBJ2-7; 7 bases align to TRBD1. CDR1 is MNHEY and CDR2 is SMNVEV in the germline V gene (reference sequence). The junction had 8 bases not matched to a gene; V was cut back by 6 bases and J by 3 bases. The CDR3 length is 14 residues. The CDR3 coding sequence is TGTGCCAGCAGACTGACAGGGCGACACTACGAGCAGTACTTC. Protein: CASRLTGRHYEQYF.

V is TRBV18 and J is TRBJ1-5, with 8 bases lining up with TRBD1. Germline values: CDR1 KGHSH, CDR2 LQKENI. V was clipped by 4 bases and J by 6 bases; unmatched bases: 11. The CDR3 runs 16 residues. The CDR3 DNA sequence: TGTGCCAGCTCACTAGCCGCTTCAGGGGGCGGTCAGCCCCAGCATTTT. Translating gives CASSLAASGGGQPQHF.

The V call is TRBV28, the J call TRBJ1-1; 7 bases map to TRBD1. CDR3 size: 15 residues. From germline, CDR1 is MDHEN and CDR2 SYDVKM. The junction had 2 bases not matched to a gene; V was cut back by 1 base and J by 0 bases. Written as DNA, the CDR3 is TGTGCCAGCAGTTTATCTGGGACAGTGAACACTGAAGCTTTCTTT. Its protein is CASSLSGTVNTEAFF.

This sequence joins TRBV21-1 and TRBJ1-3; no DNA check was done on the table's D call, TRBD1. TRBV21-1 represents a pseudogene. The CDR3 spans 16 residues. In nucleotides, the CDR3 is TGTGCCAGCAGCAGGGACAAGAGGGGTTCTGGAAACACCATATATTTT. Its translation is CASSRDKRGSGNTIYF.

The chain couples TRBV4-2 to TRBJ2-3; D unclear. Trimming shortened V by 5 bases and J by 2 bases, and 26 bases separated the two germline ends. Germline V gene lookup returns CDR1 LGHNA and CDR2 YNFKEQ. CDR3 length: 19 amino acids. Written as DNA, the CDR3 is TGTGCCAGCAGCTCCCAAGAATCCCTAACCCCCCTTTACACAGATACGCAGTATTTT. Translation gives CASSSQESLTPLYTDTQYF.